The rows below give T cell receptor beta chains drawn from one sample of a study of T cells in Graves' hyperthyroidism and ophthalmopathy. TCRdb reprocessed the multiplex PCR reads with MiXCR, giving one entry per CDR3 protein. This sample has 150,000 or so distinct CDR3 sequences; approximately 9% occur once, and the top ten carry approximately 20%. The source material was blood. These receptors all stem from a woman between 18 and 29 years old with Graves' hyperthyroidism that later progressed to Graves' ophthalmopathy. CDR3s include the opening cysteine and the closing phenylalanine or tryptophan. D genes are given only for firm matches. Some rows mark clone size as missing; the rest say once, few, many or name a class of expanded clone.

J gene | clone size | V gene | D gene | CDR3 protein | CDR3 DNA
TRBJ2-1 | many | TRBV7-2 | TRBD2 | CASSSPPGLAVYNEQFF | TGTGCCAGCAGCTCGCCGCCGGGACTAGCGGTCTACAATGAGCAGTTCTTC
TRBJ1-6 | . | TRBV3-1 | . | CASSQRGVRGPDSPLHF | TGTGCCAGCAGCCAACGAGGCGTAAGGGGTCCGGATTCACCCCTCCACTTT
TRBJ2-1 | few | TRBV27 | . | CASSLSRSGLEQFF | TGTGCCAGCAGTTTATCGAGGTCAGGGCTAGAGCAGTTCTTC
TRBJ1-6 | many | TRBV20-1 | TRBD1 | CSASAGGRTGSPLHF | TGCAGTGCTTCTGCAGGGGGCAGGACGGGGTCACCCCTCCACTTT
TRBJ2-7 | many | TRBV12-3/TRBV12-4 | TRBD1 | CASRLMGQSYEQYF | TGTGCCAGCAGACTAATGGGACAGTCCTACGAGCAGTACTTC
TRBJ2-5 | few | TRBV27 | . | CASTLTKYF | TGTGCCAGCACCCTCACCAAGTACTTC
TRBJ1-2 | . | TRBV2 | . | CASSENIYGANYGYTF | TGTGCCAGCAGTGAAAACATATATGGAGCTAACTATGGCTACACCTTC
TRBJ2-3 | . | TRBV3-1 | TRBD2 | CASSQLSGRAVSDTQYF | TGTGCCAGCAGCCAACTTAGCGGGAGGGCCGTGTCAGATACGCAGTATTTT
TRBJ2-7 | many | TRBV20-1 | . | CSASLSLHSRDGVYEQYF | TGCAGTGCTAGTTTATCCCTCCACTCCCGGGACGGGGTCTACGAGCAGTACTTC
TRBJ2-1 | many | TRBV12-3/TRBV12-4 | . | CASSLQGRRDNEQFF | TGTGCCAGCAGTTTGCAGGGTCGTAGAGACAATGAGCAGTTCTTC
TRBJ2-5 | many | TRBV7-3 | . | CASSSGRQETQYF | TGTGCCAGCAGCTCGGGACGGCAAGAGACCCAGTACTTC
TRBJ2-3 | many | TRBV6-1 | . | CASSAFGRPSTDTQYF | TGTGCCAGCAGTGCCTTCGGTAGGCCTAGCACAGATACGCAGTATTTT
TRBJ2-1 | many | TRBV7-9 | TRBD2 | CASSLARLAGPNEQFF | TGTGCCAGCAGCTTAGCGCGGCTAGCGGGGCCCAATGAGCAGTTCTTC
TRBJ1-2 | many | TRBV11-2 | . | CASSKTTSDRGTYGYTF | TGTGCCAGCAGCAAGACTACCAGCGACAGAGGGACCTATGGCTACACCTTC
TRBJ2-5 | many | TRBV7-6 | TRBD1 | CASRRDRGPKETQYF | TGTGCCAGCAGACGGGACAGGGGCCCTAAAGAGACCCAGTACTTC